These 28 T cell receptor beta chains share one sample of origin, sequenced in a study of T cells in Graves' hyperthyroidism and ophthalmopathy (dated by TCRdb to 2018 to 2020). The receptor library was made with multiplex PCR. The data were produced on an Illumina HiSeq 2000. The TCR beta CDR3 regions were amplified from RNA transcripts. For the first round of RT-PCR on the TCR CDR3, the HTBI primer set was used together with the Qiagen OneStep RT-PCR kit. The public reads were quality trimmed at Q25 with fastp and then assembled into clones with MiXCR by TCRdb, keeping productive beta chains. All rows with the same CDR3 protein become a single entry with the most common DNA and genes. This sample has hundreds of thousands of distinct CDR3 sequences in its table, and 16% of those were observed once. Of the sample, roughly 3% falls within the top ten clones. The sequenced sample was blood. The receptors derive from a woman in her thirties or forties with Graves' ophthalmopathy.

This clonotype was recorded at least ten times. This rearrangement joins TRBV3-1 to TRBJ1-1; the match to TRBD1 covers 8 bases. Trimming took 4 bases from V and 5 from J; bases not matched to a gene: 9. Looked up from germline, CDR1 is LGHDT and CDR2 is YNNKEL (reference sequence). This CDR3 has 15 amino acids. CDR3 bases: TGTGCCAGCAGCCCAGGGGGCACGGGAGGAACTGAAGCTTTCTTT. Its protein product is CASSPGGTGGTEAFF.

The table lists this clonotype with many counts. V usage is TRBV6-1 and J usage is TRBJ2-3; D is undetermined. The CDR3 extends over 14 amino acids. The V end lost 4 bases, the J end lost 2 bases, and 10 bases lay between the germline ends. Germline V gene data show CDR1 as MNHNS and CDR2 as SASEGT. CDR3 protein: CASSARQDTDTQYF. DNA for the CDR3: TGTGCCAGCAGTGCTAGACAAGACACAGATACGCAGTATTTT.

This clonotype was seen more than once but under ten times. J is TRBJ1-3 and V is TRBV20-1, with unresolved D. Trimming left V 3 bases short and J 3 bases short, with 12 bases between. This CDR3 spans 14 amino acids. Germline CDR1 DFQATT, CDR2 SNEGSKA (reference sequence). Here the CDR3 reads CSARGLGRGNTIYF. In DNA form, the CDR3 reads TGCAGTGCTAGGGGCCTCGGACGTGGAAACACCATATATTTT.

This clonotype was counted at least ten times. One end of the junction does not line up with germline, which may come from a read error. J is TRBJ1-5 and V is TRBV5-1; the match to TRBD1 covers 10 bases. CDR1 and CDR2 (germline): SGHRS, YFSETQ. This CDR3 region has 15 residues. Written as DNA, the CDR3 is TGTGCCAGCAGCTTGGGGACAGGGGACAATCAGCCCCAGCATTTT. Its protein product is CASSLGTGDNQPQHF.

Regarding this clonotype: A much larger clone is a single base away; this may be a read error. The gene calls are TRBV18 and TRBJ2-7, with unresolved D. This CDR3 region has 12 residues. The V gene's germline CDR1 is KGHSH and CDR2 LQKENI. The CDR3 DNA follows: TGTGGCAGCTCACCACTGACCGGCGAGCAGTACTTC. It translates to CGSSPLTGEQYF. Using reference TRBV18 and TRBJ2-7 for the parts outside the CDR3, the full variable domain is NAGVMQNPRHLVRRRGQEARLRCSPMKGHSHVYWYRQLPEEGLKFMVYLQKENIIDESGMPKERFSAEFPKEGPSILRIQQVVRGDSAAYFCGSSPLTGEQYFGPGTRLTVT.

The sample holds many counts of this clonotype. The CDR3 coding sequence is TGTGCCAGCAGCCCCCCTCCGGGACTAGCGACTCACGAGCAGTACTTC. It specifies CASSPPPGLATHEQYF. The chain carries TRBV28 and TRBJ2-7; 10 nucleotides match TRBD2. Germline loops: CDR1 MDHEN, CDR2 SYDVKM. Trimming took 6 bases from V and 5 from J; bases not matched to a gene: 13. The CDR3 length is 16 residues. The variable domain in full, with the rest retrieved from reference TRBV28 and TRBJ2-7, is DVKVTQSSRYLVKRTGEKVFLECVQDMDHENMFWYRQDPGLGLRLIYFSYDVKMKEKGDIPEGYSVSREKKERFSLILESASTNQTSMYLCASSPPPGLATHEQYFGPGTRLTVT.

This sequence joins TRBV10-3 and TRBJ2-1; D unclear. Trimming cost V 0 bases and J 0 bases, with 6 bases left between them. In germline, CDR1 is ENHRY, CDR2 SYGVKD. The CDR3 is 15 amino acids. The chain's CDR3 is CAISESPDSYNEQFF. The CDR3 DNA sequence: TGTGCCATCAGTGAGTCCCCTGACTCCTACAATGAGCAGTTCTTC.

V gene TRBV29-1 combines with J gene TRBJ1-1; D is unclear. This CDR3 has 13 residues. The germline CDR1 and CDR2 sequences are SQVTM and ANQGSEA. V lost 3 bases to trimming and J lost 4 bases, with 12 bases between them. The CDR3 region is CSVDDPWGTEAFF. The CDR3 DNA reads as TGCAGCGTTGACGACCCTTGGGGCACTGAAGCTTTCTTT.

Ten or more counts support this clonotype. The rearrangement links TRBV7-3 to TRBJ2-3; 9 bases align to TRBD2. Germline trimming cut 4 bases from V and 4 bases from J; bases unmatched to any gene: 3. Germline V gene data show CDR1 as SGHTA and CDR2 as FQGTGA. The CDR3 is 14 amino acids. CDR3 sequence (DNA): TGTGCCAGCAGCTCTAGCGGGGACCCAGATACGCAGTATTTT. Translating it yields CASSSSGDPDTQYF.

This clonotype was detected many times. The V gene is TRBV20-1, the J gene TRBJ2-3, with a weak D call TRBD2 (5 bases). The CDR3 is made up of 12 amino acids. Germline V gene data show CDR1 as DFQATT and CDR2 as SNEGSKA (reference sequence). V was cut by 5 bases and J by 5 bases, with 11 bases left in between. The CDR3 bases are TGCAGTGCTTGGGCCGGGGAAGATACGCAGTATTTT. This gives the protein CSAWAGEDTQYF.

This clonotype was seen ten or more times. The rearrangement links TRBV6-1 to TRBJ2-1; perhaps D is TRBD1 or TRBD2 (5 bases each). The V and J ends lost 8 bases and 0 bases respectively, with 17 bases between them. The CDR3 is 16 amino acids. The V gene's germline CDR1 is MNHNS and CDR2 SASEGT. DNA for the CDR3: TGTGCCAGCCTTCTCCCCTGGGGGAGCTCCTACAATGAGCAGTTCTTC. It codes for CASLLPWGSSYNEQFF.

This clonotype was counted at least ten times. This chain uses TRBV28 with TRBJ1-5; 10 nucleotides match TRBD1. The CDR3 has 20 amino acids. The ends lost 4 bases at V and 11 bases at J; junction bases unmatched: 26. Germline V gene lookup returns CDR1 MDHEN and CDR2 SYDVKM. The CDR3 protein is CASSSLIGDRGLRRITAQHF. The CDR3 region has the DNA TGTGCCAGCAGTTCCCTAATAGGGGACAGGGGCCTCAGGAGAATCACGGCCCAGCATTTT.

The chain employs TRBV18 and TRBJ2-5, with unresolved D. The V end lost 3 bases, the J end lost 4 bases, and 18 bases lay between the germline ends. CDR3 length equals 16 residues. CDR1 is KGHSH and CDR2 is LQKENI in the germline V gene. Here the CDR3 reads CASSPGLNSYGETQYF. The CDR3 nucleotides are TGTGCCAGCTCACCTGGGTTAAATAGCTATGGAGAGACCCAGTACTTC.

This clonotype was observed at least ten times. This chain links TRBV4-1 with TRBJ2-7; 13 positions agree with TRBD2. CDR1 and CDR2 from the germline V gene are MGHRA and YSYEKL. V lost 2 bases and J lost 2; bases outside the gene matches: 6. CDR3 size: 17 residues. Here the CDR3 reads CASSQPGTSGITYEQYF. The CDR3 DNA is TGCGCCAGCAGCCAACCAGGGACTAGCGGGATAACCTACGAGCAGTACTTC.

This clonotype was observed many times. V gene TRBV30 combines with J gene TRBJ1-3; TRBD1 agrees at 7 bases. Germline V CDR1 and CDR2: GTSNPN, SVGIG (reference sequence). V was clipped by 0 bases and J by 6 bases; unmatched bases: 5. This CDR3 region has 14 residues. The CDR3, as DNA: TGTGCCTGGAGTGTCACCGGGACAGAAAACACCATATATTTT. Translation: CAWSVTGTENTIYF.

This clonotype was counted only a few times. The chain uses TRBV6-1 and TRBJ2-7; no definite D call. Germline V gives CDR1 MNHNS, CDR2 SASEGT. Trimming took 4 bases from V and 5 from J, leaving 9 bases between them. This CDR3 contains 12 residues. CDR3 amino acids: CASSARTDEQYF. The CDR3 DNA is TGTGCCAGCAGTGCAAGGACGGACGAGCAGTACTTC.

The chain is built from TRBV30 and TRBJ2-3; D call uncertain. This CDR3 has 12 residues. The germline gives CDR1 GTSNPN, CDR2 SVGIG (reference sequence). V lost 3 bases to trimming and J lost 3 bases, with 7 bases between them. For the CDR3, the DNA is TGTGCCTGGAGCCCCCTTACAGATACGCAGTATTTT. This sequence encodes CAWSPLTDTQYF.

The chain couples TRBV19 to TRBJ2-1; 8 nucleotides agree with TRBD2. This CDR3 is 18 amino acids long. Germline V CDR1 and CDR2: LNHDA, SQIVND (reference sequence). Trimming cost V 0 bases and J 0 bases; bases outside gene matches: 7. The CDR3 here is CASSIDSGAGVSYNEQFF. As DNA, the CDR3 is TGTGCCAGTAGTATAGATAGTGGAGCGGGAGTCTCCTACAATGAGCAGTTCTTC.

In this sample, this clonotype turned up a few times. V gene TRBV27 combines with J gene TRBJ1-2; TRBD1 matches at 7 bases. V dropped 4 bases and J dropped 6; count of bases not matched to a gene: 5. CDR3 size: 13 residues. CDR1 MNHEY and CDR2 SMNVEV come from the germline V gene (reference sequence). This chain's CDR3 is CASSSFDRDGYTF. The CDR3 DNA is TGTGCCAGCAGTTCCTTTGACAGGGATGGCTACACCTTC.

At least ten counts were recorded for this clonotype. V gene TRBV28 combines with J gene TRBJ2-7; D might be TRBD1 (6 bases). The length of the CDR3 is 14 residues. Trimming left V 8 bases short and J 0 bases short, with 14 bases between. CDR1 is MDHEN and CDR2 is SYDVKM in the germline V gene. In nucleotides, the CDR3 is TGTGCCAGCCGGAGACAGGCAACCTCCTACGAGCAGTACTTC. Amino acids: CASRRQATSYEQYF.

A remark on this clonotype: A much larger clone differs by one base, so this may be a read error. The chain links TRBV20-1 to TRBJ2-3, with 10 bases aligning to TRBD2. The CDR3 runs to 19 residues. Germline CDR1 is DFQATT and CDR2 is SNEGSKA (reference sequence). CDR3 DNA sequence: TGCAGTGCTAAGCGGGGGGGGATAATTGTACCGTCTAGCACAGATACGCAGTGTTTT. This gives the protein CSAKRGGIIVPSSTDTQCF.

This chain uses TRBV2 with TRBJ1-2; a weak D match, TRBD1 (5 bases). The germline V gene encodes CDR1 SNHLY and CDR2 FYNNEI. Deletions cut 6 bases from V and 8 bases from J, with 19 bases between. The CDR3 has 14 residues. Written as DNA, the CDR3 is TGTGCCAGCAGAGACGACAGAAGTCTATGGGGCTACACCTTC. Translation gives CASRDDRSLWGYTF.

This clonotype came up a few times. The V and J genes are TRBV6-1 and TRBJ1-6, with D possibly matching TRBD1 (6 bases). CDR1 and CDR2 from the germline V gene are MNHNS and SASEGT. This CDR3 has 15 amino acids. The ends were cut back, 1 base at V and 7 bases at J, with 11 bases in the middle. The CDR3 here is CASSEVWQGNSPLHF. The CDR3 nucleotides are TGTGCCAGCAGTGAAGTATGGCAGGGGAATTCACCCCTCCACTTT.

This clonotype was found many times. The CDR3, as DNA: TGTGCCAGCAAGGAGCAGGGACCCTACGAGCAGTACTTC. Its translation is CASKEQGPYEQYF. The rearrangement uses TRBV2 and TRBJ2-7; the D gene could be TRBD1 or TRBD2 (5 bases each). The germline V and J ends were trimmed by 7 bases and 2 bases, with 12 bases remaining between them. The germline gives CDR1 SNHLY, CDR2 FYNNEI. The CDR3 is 13 residues long.

This clonotype was picked up many times. The rearrangement uses TRBV3-1 and TRBJ1-1, with 7 bases fitting TRBD1. V shed 4 bases, J shed 1 base, and the junction held 3 bases outside the gene matches. The CDR3 runs to 14 residues. Per germline, CDR1 LGHDT and CDR2 YNNKEL (reference sequence). The CDR3 protein is CASSLGQENTEAFF. The CDR3 nucleotides are TGTGCCAGCAGCCTCGGACAGGAGAACACTGAAGCTTTCTTT. Complete variable domain (other parts from reference TRBV3-1 and TRBJ1-1): DTAVSQTPKYLVTQMGNDKSIKCEQNLGHDTMYWYKQDSKKFLKIMFSYNNKELIINETVPNRFSPKSPDKAHLNLHINSLELGDSAVYFCASSLGQENTEAFFGQGTRLTVV.

This clonotype was seen ten or more times. The chain joins TRBV5-1 to TRBJ2-3; unclear D gene. In germline, CDR1 is SGHRS, CDR2 YFSETQ. The CDR3 is 15 residues long. V lost 5 bases to trimming and J lost 2 bases, with 15 bases between them. CDR3 DNA: TGCGCCAGCAGTATTGGGCTGTTTTCCACAGATACGCAGTATTTT. Its protein product is CASSIGLFSTDTQYF.

V is TRBV15 and J is TRBJ2-4, with D perhaps being TRBD1 or TRBD2 (5 bases each). CDR3 length: 14 amino acids. V was shortened by 4 bases and J by 2 bases, with 9 bases between the two germline ends. CDR1 is LNHNV, CDR2 YYDKDF, per germline (reference sequence). CDR3 sequence: CATSTRDPKNIQYF. CDR3 sequence (DNA): TGTGCCACCAGCACCCGGGACCCCAAAAACATTCAGTACTTC.

This clonotype was recorded many times. The rearrangement links TRBV7-2 to TRBJ2-5, with TRBD2 identical over 11 bases. CDR3 length equals 15 residues. Trimming at V came to 4 bases and at J to 5 bases, leaving 6 bases not matched to a gene. The germline V gene has CDR1 SGHTA and CDR2 FQGNSA. The CDR3 region is CASSYTSGSRETQYF. The CDR3, as DNA: TGTGCCAGCAGCTATACTAGCGGGAGTCGGGAGACCCAGTACTTC.